Here is one T cell receptor (beta chain) with its context. Its antigen is undetermined. The entry originates in a study of CD8+ T cells in alopecia areata. Study-wide results and limits: Sharing of TCR sequences between patients (possibly for HLA-related reasons) was less clear than in mice.

After isolation, RNA underwent reverse transcription to generate cDNA as the sequencing template. The method was immunoSEQ multiplex PCR; TCRdb's version includes in-frame clones alone and lacks a portion of them. The table records approximately 82,000 clones, about 51% of them present only once. The trim removed 3 bases at V and 5 bases at J, leaving 0 bases unmatched. Germline CDR1 reads SNHLY; CDR2 reads FYNNEI. The CDR3 consists of 14 residues. This sequence was found in a human donor with alopecia areata. The V gene is TRBV2, the J gene TRBJ2-2, with TRBD1 identical over 10 bases. The sample was NKG2D-high CD8+ T cells sorted from blood. CDR3 DNA sequence: TGTGCCAGCAGTGAGGACAGGGGGACCGGGGAGCTGTTTTTT. This gives the protein CASSEDRGTGELFF.